Below are 10 T cell receptor beta chains sequenced from a single sample in a study of blood T cell repertoires in COVID-19. Data came from immunoSEQ multiplex PCR; TCRdb stores just in-frame clones and leaves some out. The sample records roughly 250,000 clones, around 88% being singletons. Sequences were obtained from PBMCs or T cells enriched from blood (not recorded which). Every receptor here comes from a woman aged 40 to 50 with acute COVID-19.

The V and J genes are TRBV5-4 and TRBJ1-4, with 9 bases lining up with TRBD1. This CDR3 is built from 17 residues. The J segment lost 2 bases and the V segment lost 4 bases, leaving 9 bases of the junction unmatched. Germline CDR1 and CDR2: SGHNT and YYREEE (reference sequence). CDR3 DNA: TGTGCCAGCAGCCGTAACAGGGGGCTCGGGACTAATGAAAAACTGTTTTTT. This gives the protein CASSRNRGLGTNEKLFF. The whole variable domain, filled in from reference TRBV5-4 and TRBJ1-4, reads ETGVTQSPTHLIKTRGQQVTLRCSSQSGHNTVSWYQQALGQGPQFIFQYYREEENGRGNFPPRFSGLQFPNYSSELNVNALELDDSALYLCASSRNRGLGTNEKLFFGSGTQLSVL.

This clone came up once. This chain connects TRBV11-2 to TRBJ1-2; no definite D call. Trimming removed 7 bases at V and 2 bases at J, with 23 bases between. The CDR3 totals 17 residues. Germline CDR1 SGHAT, CDR2 FQNNGV. The CDR3 spells CASTLNLWGSGNYGYTF. CDR3 nucleotide sequence: TGTGCCAGCACCCTCAATCTTTGGGGTTCGGGAAACTATGGCTACACCTTC. The variable domain in full, completed from reference TRBV11-2 and TRBJ1-2, reads EAGVAQSPRYKIIEKRQSVAFWCNPISGHATLYWYQQILGQGPKLLIQFQNNGVVDDSQLPKDRFSAERLKGVDSTLKIQPAKLEDSAVYLCASTLNLWGSGNYGYTFGSGTRLTVV.

The V call is TRBV4-1, the J call TRBJ1-1; the D is unclear. The V end was cut by 3 bases, the J end by 7 bases, with 15 bases between. Per germline, CDR1 MGHRA and CDR2 YSYEKL. This CDR3 comprises 14 residues. CDR3 amino acids: CASSQEQQLIEAFF. The CDR3 DNA is TGCGCCAGCAGCCAGGAACAGCAACTGATTGAAGCTTTCTTT.

On this clone: Other DNA sequences within the sample encode an identical CDR3. The genes are TRBV27 and TRBJ1-1, with a tentative D call TRBD1 (5 bases). Trimming left V 2 bases short and J 0 bases short, with 7 bases between. The CDR3 consists of 14 residues. Germline-derived CDR1 and CDR2 are MNHEY and SMNVEV (reference sequence). The CDR3 coding sequence is TGTGCCAGCAGTTTAAGGGGCATGAACACTGAAGCTTTCTTT. Protein: CASSLRGMNTEAFF.

V gene TRBV24-1 combines with J gene TRBJ2-1; 7 nucleotides align to TRBD1. V lost 4 bases to trimming and J lost 5 bases; unmatched junction nucleotides: 7. Germline V gene data show CDR1 as KGHDR and CDR2 as SFDVKD. The CDR3 loop spans 15 amino acids. The CDR3 sequence is CATSDPGTANNEQFF. The CDR3 DNA sequence: TGTGCCACCAGTGACCCCGGGACAGCGAACAATGAGCAGTTCTTC.

The V call is TRBV21-1, the J call TRBJ1-1. TRBV21-1 constitutes a pseudogene. The CDR3 loop spans 12 amino acids. CDR3 sequence (DNA): TGTGCCAGACTATTACGGGAGACAGAAGCTTTCTTT. Translated, it gives CARLLRETEAFF.

The chain links TRBV2 to TRBJ2-7; no definite D call. Looked up from germline, CDR1 is SNHLY and CDR2 is FYNNEI. The germline V and J ends were trimmed by 7 bases and 1 base, with 11 bases remaining between them. The CDR3 covers 13 residues. CDR3 in amino acids: CASKSGPSYEQYF. The DNA for the CDR3 is TGTGCCAGCAAAAGTGGGCCGTCCTACGAGCAGTACTTC. The full variable domain, in which reference TRBV2 and TRBJ2-7 provide the parts outside the CDR3, is EPEVTQTPSHQVTQMGQEVILRCVPISNHLYFYWYRQILGQKVEFLVSFYNNEISEKSEIFDDQFSVERPDGSNFTLKIRSTKLEDSAMYFCASKSGPSYEQYFGPGTRLTVT.

V is TRBV27 and J is TRBJ1-1; D is perhaps TRBD1 (6 bases). This CDR3 comprises 16 residues. V was cut by 8 bases and J by 0 bases, with 19 bases left in between. CDR1 and CDR2 (germline): MNHEY, SMNVEV (reference sequence). CDR3 DNA sequence: TGTGCCAGCGGAAAAACCCGGACAGCCCTGAACACTGAAGCTTTCTTT. Protein sequence: CASGKTRTALNTEAFF.

This clone came up many times. The chain recombines TRBV4-3 with TRBJ1-5, with 8 nucleotides matching TRBD1. V lost 0 bases, J lost 7 bases, and 8 bases stayed unmatched. Germline V gives CDR1 LGHNA, CDR2 YSLEER. This CDR3 spans 16 amino acids. This chain's CDR3 is CASSQDGTGGFQPQHF. In DNA, the CDR3 is TGCGCCAGCAGCCAAGATGGCACAGGGGGATTCCAGCCCCAGCATTTT.

J is TRBJ1-5 and V is TRBV19; the D is unclear. The V gene's germline CDR1 is LNHDA and CDR2 SQIVND (reference sequence). Trimming stripped 10 bases from V and 0 bases from J, with 13 bases between. The CDR3 loop spans 14 amino acids. The CDR3 here is CATQTVYSNQPQHF. CDR3 DNA sequence: TGTGCCACCCAAACGGTTTATAGCAATCAGCCCCAGCATTTT. The full variable domain, completed using reference TRBV19 and TRBJ1-5, is DGGITQSPKYLFRKEGQNVTLSCEQNLNHDAMYWYRQDPGQGLRLIYYSQIVNDFQKGDIAEGYSVSREKKESFPLTVTSAQKNPTAFYLCATQTVYSNQPQHFGDGTRLSIL.